This TCR beta chain was retrieved from a study of CD8 T cells in Susac syndrome. Study conclusions and caveats: Where Susac syndrome CD4+ T cell repertoires were concerned, no clonal expansion was evident. The study conceded that its TCR sequencing and HLA analysis involved relatively few individuals.

Notes on this clonotype: Its antigen is not identified.

The CDR3 runs to 15 residues. V lost 1 base and J 2 bases, leaving 12 bases between the germline ends. Germline V lookup: CDR1 KGHSH, CDR2 LQKENI. Random hexamers were used to reverse transcribe an amount of roughly 0.5 to 1 ug RNA. TCRdb reanalysed the immunoSEQ multiplex PCR reads using MiXCR and keeps one entry per CDR3 protein. The profile covers roughly 200,000 distinct CDR3 sequences, with roughly 90% appearing a single time and 0.085% to 0.09% taken by the ten largest. The chain employs TRBV18 and TRBJ2-7; D is unclear. The material sequenced was CD4+ T cells from PBMCs. The sequence was collected from a human donor with Susac syndrome. As DNA, the CDR3 is TGTGCCAGCTCACCACATCCACTAAATACCTACGAGCAGTACTTC. Its protein is CASSPHPLNTYEQYF. Drawing the rest from reference TRBV18 and TRBJ2-7, the complete variable domain is NAGVMQNPRHLVRRRGQEARLRCSPMKGHSHVYWYRQLPEEGLKFMVYLQKENIIDESGMPKERFSAEFPKEGPSILRIQQVVRGDSAAYFCASSPHPLNTYEQYFGPGTRLTVT.